These 4 T cell receptor beta chains originate from one sample sequenced in a study of shared clonotypes between healthy human individuals. Clones were sequenced by immunoSEQ multiplex PCR, and TCRdb holds only the in-frame ones, with some missing. The table includes about 2.1 million clones, 90% to 95% detected once. Naivety among CD8 cells was defined by CD45RO negativity and positive CCR7 selection, thereby excluding terminally differentiated effector memory CD45RA+ cells. The sequenced sample was naive CD8+ T cells from PBMCs. These receptors all come from a man between 18 and 29 years old in good health. Some clones in this sample may be carry-over from other donors' samples.

This clone was seen just once. The rearrangement links TRBV19 to TRBJ2-3, with D possibly matching TRBD1 (5 bases). The CDR3 sequence is 16 residues long. Germline loops: CDR1 LNHDA, CDR2 SQIVND (reference sequence). Trimming left V 5 bases short and J 0 bases short, with 15 bases between. The CDR3 region is CASSPGARSSTDTQYF. The CDR3 DNA reads TGTGCCAGTAGTCCTGGGGCTAGATCTAGCACAGATACGCAGTATTTT.

The CDR3: CASSLPSEGEGDTQYF. The CDR3 DNA reads TGTGCCAGCAGCTTACCGTCGGAGGGAGAAGGAGATACGCAGTATTTT. The chain uses TRBV7-8 and TRBJ2-3, with D tentatively TRBD2 (6 bases). V gave up 2 bases and J gave up 5 bases, with 17 bases separating them. The CDR3 runs 16 residues. Germline loops: CDR1 SGHVS, CDR2 FQNEAQ.

The chain has TRBV2 and TRBJ1-1, with 7 bases identical to TRBD1. V lost 6 bases to trimming and J lost 3 bases; unmatched junction nucleotides: 7. CDR3 length equals 14 residues. Per germline, CDR1 SNHLY and CDR2 FYNNEI. CDR3 nucleotide sequence: TGTGCCAGCAGCCCCACAGGGGTTGACACTGAAGCTTTCTTT. Protein sequence: CASSPTGVDTEAFF.

The J gene is TRBJ2-7, the V gene TRBV5-4; D is tentatively TRBD1 or TRBD2 (5 bases each). Germline assignment: CDR1 SGHNT and CDR2 YYREEE (reference sequence). The length of the CDR3 is 17 residues. With 1 base removed from V and 6 bases from J, the gap between germline ends came to 23 bases. The CDR3 DNA follows: TGTGCCAGCAGCTTGACGCCCGGGGCCTCCCTACTGGGCGAGCAGTACTTC. This encodes CASSLTPGASLLGEQYF.